One and the same sample provided the 29 T cell receptor beta chains below, sequenced in a study of lymphopenia after photon versus proton radiotherapy. The method was immunoSEQ multiplex PCR; TCRdb's version includes in-frame clones alone and lacks a portion of them. This table holds tens of thousands of clones, over 70% found once. This specimen consisted of peripheral blood, obtained from a patient treated with photon-based radiotherapy. These TCRs come from a man aged 45 to 65 with gastric cancer.

This chain links TRBV5-8 with TRBJ2-7; 10 positions agree with TRBD2. Germline CDR1 SGHTS, CDR2 YDEGEE. The V and J ends lost 4 bases and 3 bases, in that order; junction bases with no gene match: 7. The CDR3 spans 15 residues. CDR3 loop: CASSKSSGSFYEQYF. The CDR3 DNA is TGTGCCAGCAGCAAGTCTAGCGGGAGTTTCTACGAGCAGTACTTC.

The chain carries TRBV27 and TRBJ2-5; either TRBD1 or TRBD2 may fit D (5 bases each). Trimming stripped 5 bases from V and 2 bases from J, with 15 bases between. The CDR3 loop spans 15 amino acids. Germline CDR1 reads MNHEY; CDR2 reads SMNVEV (reference sequence). The CDR3 spells CASSKAGTRQETQYF. DNA of the CDR3: TGTGCCAGCAGTAAGGCAGGGACGCGACAAGAGACCCAGTACTTC.

This clone was counted a few times. V and J are TRBV6-5 and TRBJ1-1; TRBD1 matches 10 bases. CDR1 is MNHEY and CDR2 is SVGAGI in the germline V gene. V lost 0 bases to trimming and J lost 3 bases; unmatched junction nucleotides: 4. The CDR3 is 16 amino acids. CDR3 in amino acids: CASSYSRGQGHTEAFF. The CDR3 coding sequence is TGTGCCAGCAGTTACTCGAGGGGACAGGGGCACACTGAAGCTTTCTTT.

V usage is TRBV25-1 and J usage is TRBJ2-1, with TRBD1 matching 9 bases. This CDR3 region has 15 residues. With 4 bases clipped from V and 7 bases from J, the junction kept 8 bases outside the gene matches. Germline V gene sequence: CDR1 MGHDK, CDR2 SYGVNS. The DNA for the CDR3 is TGTGCCAGCAGTGGGGGGACAGGGAGGGAAAATGAGCAGTTCTTC. Amino acid sequence: CASSGGTGRENEQFF.

The chain combines TRBV18 with TRBJ2-1; no firm D call. Germline CDR1 KGHSH, CDR2 LQKENI. Trimming removed 3 bases from V and 4 bases from J, with 13 bases in between. This CDR3 spans 15 amino acids. This CDR3 is CASSPGRRQYNEQFF. Written as DNA, the CDR3 is TGTGCCAGCTCACCGGGCCGCAGGCAGTACAATGAGCAGTTCTTC.

The chain links TRBV9 to TRBJ2-2, with D maybe TRBD2 (5 bases). The CDR3 covers 15 residues. With 1 base removed from V and 1 base from J, the gap between germline ends came to 8 bases. The germline V gene encodes CDR1 SGDLS and CDR2 YYNGEE. This CDR3 reads CASSVRGLNTGELFF. DNA of the CDR3: TGTGCCAGCAGCGTACGGGGTCTGAACACCGGGGAGCTGTTTTTT.

The chain employs TRBV9 and TRBJ2-7, with unresolved D. Germline CDR1 SGDLS, CDR2 YYNGEE. The V and J ends lost 4 bases and 0 bases respectively, with 14 bases between them. This CDR3 contains 15 residues. In nucleotides, the CDR3 is TGTGCCAGCAGCCCAAGACTGTTGAGCTCCTACGAGCAGTACTTC. Amino acids: CASSPRLLSSYEQYF.

The rearrangement links TRBV9 to TRBJ2-1, with 7 nucleotides matching TRBD1. CDR1 is SGDLS, CDR2 YYNGEE, per germline. The junction had 16 bases not matched to a gene; V was cut back by 4 bases and J by 3 bases. CDR3 length: 18 residues. The CDR3 DNA reads TGTGCCAGCAGCCCTTCGGACAGGATCCATACCCTCTACAATGAGCAGTTCTTC. Encoded protein: CASSPSDRIHTLYNEQFF.

V and J are TRBV28 and TRBJ1-5; D is perhaps TRBD1 (6 bases). CDR3 length: 15 residues. V lost 4 bases to trimming and J lost 3 bases, with 13 bases between them. Looked up from germline, CDR1 is MDHEN and CDR2 is SYDVKM. The DNA for the CDR3 is TGTGCCAGCAGTTCGAGACAGGACTACAATCAGCCCCAGCATTTT. This sequence encodes CASSSRQDYNQPQHF.

The rearrangement uses TRBV30 and TRBJ1-1; 8 positions match TRBD1. V shed 1 base, J shed 0 bases, and the junction held 4 bases outside the gene matches. Germline V gives CDR1 GTSNPN, CDR2 SVGIG (reference sequence). This CDR3 comprises 15 residues. The chain's CDR3 is CAWSARTGMNTEAFF. CDR3 in DNA: TGTGCCTGGAGTGCACGGACAGGGATGAACACTGAAGCTTTCTTT.

J is TRBJ2-7 and V is TRBV1; the table's TRBD1 call for D was not verified on the DNA. TRBV1 is labeled a pseudogene. This CDR3 has 15 amino acids. CDR3 coding DNA: TGCACCAGCAGCCAAGATTCGATCAGTTGGTACGAGCAGTACTTC. It specifies CTSSQDSISWYEQYF.

CDR3 coding DNA: TGTGCCAGTAGTACCCAGGGCTCCTACGAGCAGTACTTC. Translated, it gives CASSTQGSYEQYF. The V gene is TRBV19, the J gene TRBJ2-7; possibly TRBD1 for D (5 bases). This CDR3 has 13 amino acids. In germline, CDR1 is LNHDA, CDR2 SQIVND (reference sequence). The V end was cut by 4 bases, the J end by 0 bases, with 7 bases between.

The chain joins TRBV7-9 to TRBJ2-6; possibly TRBD1 for D (5 bases). Germline CDR1 is SEHNR and CDR2 is FQNEAQ (reference sequence). There are 17 residues in the CDR3. The V gene lost 5 bases and the J gene lost 1 base, with 15 bases spanning the gap. The CDR3 here is CASSLGQGVSGANVLTF. As DNA, the CDR3 is TGTGCCAGCAGCCTCGGGCAGGGTGTATCTGGGGCCAACGTCCTGACTTTC.

CDR3 loop: CASSLAPGGETQYF. In DNA, the CDR3 is TGCGCCAGCAGCTTGGCGCCGGGTGGGGAGACCCAGTACTTC. V gene TRBV5-1 combines with J gene TRBJ2-5; D not resolved. The V gene lost 0 bases and the J gene lost 5 bases, with 11 bases spanning the gap. The CDR3 covers 14 residues. The germline V gene encodes CDR1 SGHRS and CDR2 YFSETQ.

The V call is TRBV28, the J call TRBJ1-1, with no clear D. The CDR3 has 16 amino acids. The germline gives CDR1 MDHEN, CDR2 SYDVKM. Trimming pared 5 bases from V and 1 base from J, leaving 17 bases between. The DNA for the CDR3 is TGTGCCAGCAGTGGACTTCTGGGCTTGGGGAACACTGAAGCTTTCTTT. It encodes CASSGLLGLGNTEAFF. The whole variable domain, remainder taken from reference TRBV28 and TRBJ1-1, is DVKVTQSSRYLVKRTGEKVFLECVQDMDHENMFWYRQDPGLGLRLIYFSYDVKMKEKGDIPEGYSVSREKKERFSLILESASTNQTSMYLCASSGLLGLGNTEAFFGQGTRLTVV.

This clone was seen a single time. This chain links TRBV28 with TRBJ1-4; the D gene is possibly TRBD1 (6 bases). CDR3 length equals 19 residues. Germline V gene lookup returns CDR1 MDHEN and CDR2 SYDVKM. V was trimmed by 2 bases and J by 0 bases, leaving 19 bases between them. The CDR3 DNA reads TGTGCCAGCAGTTTAGGGAGCAGGGGAGTTAGGGCAACTAATGAAAAACTGTTTTTT. Residues: CASSLGSRGVRATNEKLFF.

This clone was recorded a few times. The chain employs TRBV30 and TRBJ1-2; tentative D call: TRBD1 (5 bases). Germline V lookup: CDR1 GTSNPN, CDR2 SVGIG (reference sequence). Trimming took off 2 bases at V and 4 bases at J, with 8 bases between the two ends. The CDR3 length is 12 residues. In nucleotides, the CDR3 is TGTGCCTGGAGTCCCGACAGCTATGGCTACACCTTC. Its translation is CAWSPDSYGYTF.

The chain carries TRBV6-1 and TRBJ1-2; the match to TRBD1 covers 12 bases. V gave up 6 bases and J gave up 8 bases; unmatched junction bases: 7. The CDR3 spans 14 residues. In germline, CDR1 is MNHNS, CDR2 SASEGT. The CDR3 nucleotides read TGTGCCAGCAGCCCGGGACAGGGGGCTCTGGGCTACACCTTC. Its protein product is CASSPGQGALGYTF.

V and J are TRBV5-1 and TRBJ1-3; the D is unclear. This CDR3 region has 15 residues. Per the germline V gene, CDR1 is SGHRS and CDR2 is YFSETQ. V dropped 2 bases and J dropped 0 bases, with 9 bases sitting between them. Here the CDR3 reads CASSFGSSSGNTIYF. For the CDR3, the DNA is TGCGCCAGCAGCTTCGGGTCAAGCTCTGGAAACACCATATATTTT.

Note on this clone: Other DNA sequences in the same sample also yield this CDR3. This rearrangement joins TRBV18 to TRBJ2-7; D may be TRBD1 (6 bases). Trimming removed 4 bases from V and 0 bases from J, with 10 bases in between. CDR3 length: 14 residues. CDR1 is KGHSH, CDR2 LQKENI, per germline. CDR3 in DNA: TGTGCCAGCTCACAGGGCAGGGGCTCCTACGAGCAGTACTTC. This encodes CASSQGRGSYEQYF.

This chain uses TRBV11-3 with TRBJ2-7, with TRBD2 identical over 7 bases. This CDR3 has 13 amino acids. V gave up 5 bases and J gave up 6 bases; unmatched junction bases: 7. Germline lookup yields CDR1 SGHNT and CDR2 YENEEA. This CDR3 reads CASSAGVGLEQYF. The CDR3 coding sequence is TGTGCCAGCAGCGCGGGAGTGGGGCTCGAGCAGTACTTC.

This clone is a singleton in its sample. This chain joins TRBV6-1 and TRBJ2-7; 7 bases line up with TRBD1. CDR3 length equals 15 residues. CDR1 MNHNS and CDR2 SASEGT come from the germline V gene. The junction had 8 bases not matched to a gene; V was cut back by 6 bases and J by 0 bases. As DNA, the CDR3 is TGTGCCAGCAGCTTCGGACAGGCGACCTCCTACGAGCAGTACTTC. Translating gives CASSFGQATSYEQYF.

The genes are TRBV2 and TRBJ2-2, with D unresolved. V lost 1 base and J lost 7, with 13 bases in between. The germline CDR1 and CDR2 sequences are SNHLY and FYNNEI. The CDR3 covers 15 residues. The CDR3 region is CASSEEVAQDGELFF. CDR3 nucleotide sequence: TGTGCCAGCAGTGAAGAGGTCGCCCAGGACGGGGAGCTGTTTTTT.

The chain recombines TRBV9 with TRBJ2-3; 14 nucleotides agree with TRBD2. Per germline, CDR1 SGDLS and CDR2 YYNGEE. Trimming at V came to 3 bases and at J to 4 bases, leaving 13 bases not matched to a gene. This CDR3 has 19 amino acids. Here the CDR3 DNA reads TGTGCCAGCAGCGCCCCGGGGACTAGCGGGAGCCGGGGGGCAGATACGCAGTATTTT. Amino acid sequence: CASSAPGTSGSRGADTQYF.

The V call is TRBV7-6, the J call TRBJ2-7, with D unclear. Between the trimmed V and J ends, which lost 4 bases and 5 bases, there was a span of 12 bases. The germline V gene encodes CDR1 SGHVS and CDR2 FNYEAQ. CDR3 length: 13 residues. CDR3 coding DNA: TGTGCCAGCAGCTCGATCCCATTAGACGAGCAGTACTTC. It specifies CASSSIPLDEQYF.

V and J are TRBV6-1 and TRBJ1-1; no definite D call. CDR3 length equals 12 residues. Germline CDR1 MNHNS, CDR2 SASEGT. V dropped 3 bases and J dropped 3 bases, with 5 bases sitting between them. The CDR3 sequence is CASSDPHTEAFF. CDR3 DNA sequence: TGTGCCAGCAGTGATCCTCACACTGAAGCTTTCTTT.

The CDR3: CASSLGRLRGGSGANVLTF. As DNA, the CDR3 is TGTGCCAGCAGCTTGGGGCGGTTGAGGGGGGGCTCTGGGGCCAACGTCCTGACTTTC. The chain combines TRBV5-4 with TRBJ2-6; tentative D call: TRBD2 (7 bases). The CDR3 loop spans 19 amino acids. Germline V CDR1 and CDR2: SGHNT, YYREEE (reference sequence). V dropped 0 bases and J dropped 0 bases, with 16 bases sitting between them.

V is TRBV11-3 and J is TRBJ2-1; 13 nucleotides align to TRBD2. The CDR3 contains 15 residues. Germline lookup yields CDR1 SGHNT and CDR2 YENEEA. With V trimmed by 2 bases and J by 10 bases, 5 bases remained unmatched. This chain's CDR3 is CASSLQGLAGVEQFF. The CDR3 DNA follows: TGTGCCAGCAGCTTACAAGGACTAGCGGGAGTGGAGCAGTTCTTC.

The chain recombines TRBV28 with TRBJ2-7; 10 bases align to TRBD2. Germline V CDR1 and CDR2: MDHEN, SYDVKM. The V segment lost 6 bases and the J segment 0 bases; nucleotides outside the gene matches: 5. This CDR3 is 15 amino acids long. CDR3 nucleotide sequence: TGTGCCAGCAGCCCAGCGGGAGGGAGCTCCTACGAGCAGTACTTC. Translating it yields CASSPAGGSSYEQYF.